These T cell receptor beta chains were read from a single sample in a study of cytomegalovirus exposure and HLA in healthy donors. Profiled with immunoSEQ multiplex PCR; TCRdb holds only in-frame clones, not every one. The sample includes 130,000 to 150,000 clones, around three quarters of them seen just once. Sequenced: PBMCs. The receptors originated from a man aged 40-50 years in good health and CMV-seropositive. Both conserved end residues are part of each CDR3. The D gene is left open where the match is weak. Some rows mark clone size as missing; the rest say once, few, many or name a class of expanded clone.

v_gene	j_gene	abundance	d_gene	CDR3aa	CDR3nt
TRBV18	TRBJ1-1	.	.	CASSPGTGGMASEAFF	TGTGCCAGCTCACCAGGTACAGGCGGAATGGCCTCTGAAGCTTTCTTT
TRBV7-8	TRBJ2-1	.	.	CASSSLSGVGGFF	TGTGCCAGCAGCTCCCTCTCCGGGGTCGGGGGTTTCTTC
TRBV4-1	TRBJ2-6	.	.	CASSQPRRSAHDANVLTF	TGCGCCAGCAGCCAACCAAGGCGGTCCGCTCACGATGCCAACGTCCTGACTTTC
TRBV27	TRBJ2-7	.	TRBD1	CASSLKGQFYEQYF	TGTGCCAGCAGTTTAAAGGGACAGTTCTACGAGCAGTACTTC
TRBV7-9	TRBJ2-7	.	TRBD1	CASSLAQDRDRITYEQYF	TGTGCCAGCAGCTTGGCCCAGGACCGGGACAGGATCACCTACGAGCAGTACTTC
TRBV7-9	TRBJ2-7	.	.	CASSSQPSYEQYF	TGTGCCAGCAGCTCACAGCCTTCCTACGAGCAGTACTTC
TRBV6-1	TRBJ1-2	.	.	CASSPGFYGYTF	TGTGCCAGCAGTCCAGGATTCTATGGCTACACCTTC
TRBV5-6	TRBJ1-6	.	.	CASSLGGGSSYNSPLHF	TGTGCCAGCAGCTTAGGCGGAGGGAGCTCCTATAATTCACCCCTCCACTTT
TRBV10-2	TRBJ1-1	.	.	CASSESGHVGAFF	TGCGCCAGCAGTGAGTCCGGACACGTCGGGGCTTTCTTT
TRBV18	TRBJ2-5	.	.	CASSPEYRIQETQYF	TGTGCCAGCTCACCCGAGTACAGGATACAAGAGACCCAGTACTTC
TRBV5-6	TRBJ2-7	.	TRBD2	CASIGGLAGGYWEQYF	TGTGCCAGCATCGGTGGACTAGCGGGAGGGTATTGGGAGCAGTACTTC
TRBV19	TRBJ2-1	.	TRBD2	CASSSGTSENEQFF	TGTGCCAGTAGTTCGGGGACTAGCGAGAATGAGCAGTTCTTC
TRBV30	TRBJ2-7	.	.	CAWSASSQGYEQYF	TGTGCCTGGAGCGCCTCGAGCCAGGGCTACGAGCAGTACTTC
TRBV5-1	TRBJ2-7	.	TRBD2	CASSIGGRTYEQYF	TGCGCCAGCAGCATAGGCGGGAGGACCTACGAGCAGTACTTC
TRBV18	TRBJ2-4	few	TRBD2	CASSTSGGGAKNIQYF	TGTGCCAGCTCGACGAGCGGGGGCGGGGCCAAAAACATTCAGTACTTC
TRBV7-9	TRBJ1-2	.	.	CASSRQAGREDGYTF	TGTGCCAGCAGCCGCCAAGCGGGGAGGGAGGATGGCTACACCTTC
TRBV19	TRBJ2-1	.	TRBD2	CASSPGTSVYNEQFF	TGTGCCAGTAGTCCCGGGACTAGCGTCTACAATGAGCAGTTCTTC
TRBV19	TRBJ1-3	.	.	CASSMAYQSSGNTIYF	TGTGCCAGTAGTATGGCATACCAAAGCTCTGGAAACACCATATATTTT
TRBV7-9	TRBJ2-1	.	TRBD2	CSSSLWGLAGYHPGNEQFF	TGTTCCAGCAGCTTATGGGGACTAGCGGGGTACCACCCGGGGAATGAGCAGTTCTTC
TRBV7-9	TRBJ1-2	few	.	CASSLGFPGYGYTF	TGTGCCAGCAGCTTAGGGTTCCCAGGGTATGGCTACACCTTC
TRBV10-3	TRBJ1-2	.	.	CAISESIQGNYGYTF	TGTGCCATCAGTGAGTCGATCCAGGGAAACTATGGCTACACCTTC
TRBV5-1	TRBJ2-1	.	TRBD1	CASSLASGQSFF	TGCGCCAGCAGCTTGGCCTCGGGACAGTCCTTCTTC
TRBV21-1	TRBJ2-1	.	.	CASGTEPSSYNEQFF	TGTGCCAGCGGCACCGAACCCAGCTCCTACAATGAGCAGTTCTTC
TRBV27	TRBJ1-4	.	.	CASSLTGEGPLDEKLFF	TGTGCCAGCAGCCTAACCGGGGAGGGACCCTTAGATGAAAAACTGTTTTTT
TRBV30	TRBJ1-1	.	TRBD1	CAWGAGTGSTAFF	TGTGCCTGGGGGGCGGGGACAGGCTCAACCGCTTTCTTT
TRBV6-4	TRBJ2-3	.	TRBD1	CASSDSTGQGADTQYF	TGTGCCAGCAGTGACTCTACAGGACAGGGGGCAGACACGCAGTATTTT
TRBV7-9	TRBJ1-2	few	.	CASSLVVGGYGYTF	TGTGCCAGCAGCTTAGTAGTTGGTGGCTATGGCTACACCTTC
TRBV6-5	TRBJ2-1	.	TRBD2	CASSYAGTSGSYEQFF	TGTGCCAGCAGTTACGCCGGGACTAGCGGGAGCTATGAGCAGTTCTTC